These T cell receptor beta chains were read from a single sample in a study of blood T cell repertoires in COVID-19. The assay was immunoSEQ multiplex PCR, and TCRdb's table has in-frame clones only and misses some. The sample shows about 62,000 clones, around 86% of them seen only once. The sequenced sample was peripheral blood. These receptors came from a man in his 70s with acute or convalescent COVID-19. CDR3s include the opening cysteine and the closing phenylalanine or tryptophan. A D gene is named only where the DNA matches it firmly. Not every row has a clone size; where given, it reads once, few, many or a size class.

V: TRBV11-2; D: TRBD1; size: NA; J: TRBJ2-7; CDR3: CASSRGTGGPYEQYF; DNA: TGTGCCAGCAGCCGCGGGACAGGGGGCCCCTACGAGCAGTACTTC
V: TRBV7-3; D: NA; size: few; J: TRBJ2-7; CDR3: CASSLDLAYEQYF; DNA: TGTGCCAGCAGCTTAGACCTAGCCTACGAGCAGTACTTC
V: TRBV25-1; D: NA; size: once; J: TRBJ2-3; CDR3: CASSERLDTQYF; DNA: TGTGCCAGCAGTGAACGGTTGGATACGCAGTATTTT
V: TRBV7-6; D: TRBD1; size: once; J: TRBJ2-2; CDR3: CASRGQGGNTGELFF; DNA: TGTGCCAGCAGGGGACAGGGGGGGAACACCGGGGAGCTGTTTTTT
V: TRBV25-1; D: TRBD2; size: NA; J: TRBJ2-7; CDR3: CASRGLAREQYF; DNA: TGTGCCAGCAGGGGACTAGCTCGCGAGCAGTACTTC
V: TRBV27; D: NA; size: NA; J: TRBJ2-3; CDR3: CASRREPHRDTQYF; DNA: TGTGCCAGCAGGCGAGAACCCCACAGGGATACGCAGTATTTT
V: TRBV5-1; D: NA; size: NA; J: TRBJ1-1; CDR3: CASSLDPGRETEAFF; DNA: TGCGCCAGCAGCTTGGATCCAGGGAGGGAAACTGAAGCTTTCTTT
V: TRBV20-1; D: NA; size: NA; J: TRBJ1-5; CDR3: CSASRPWADQPQHF; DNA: TGCAGTGCTAGTAGACCCTGGGCAGATCAGCCCCAGCATTTT
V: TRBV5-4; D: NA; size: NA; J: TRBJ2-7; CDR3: CASSLEQKVSYEQYF; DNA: TGTGCCAGCAGCTTGGAACAGAAGGTAAGCTACGAGCAGTACTTC
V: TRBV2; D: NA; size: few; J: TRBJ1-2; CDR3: CASRGTYGGYTF; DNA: TGTGCCAGCAGGGGGACATACGGGGGCTACACCTTC
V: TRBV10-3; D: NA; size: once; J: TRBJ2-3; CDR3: CAISVGLTNTDTQYF; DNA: TGTGCCATCAGTGTTGGACTAACTAACACAGATACGCAGTATTTT
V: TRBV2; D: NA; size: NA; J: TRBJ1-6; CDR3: CASFRERANSLLHF; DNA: TGTGCCAGCTTCAGGGAAAGGGCTAATTCACTCCTCCACTTT
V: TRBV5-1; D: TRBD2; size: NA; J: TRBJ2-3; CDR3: CASSPIDTGGDTQYF; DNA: TGCGCCAGCAGCCCCATTGACACGGGAGGAGATACGCAGTATTTT
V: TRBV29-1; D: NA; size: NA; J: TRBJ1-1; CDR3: CSVEETRWYTEAFF; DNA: TGCAGCGTTGAAGAGACAAGGTGGTACACTGAAGCTTTCTTT
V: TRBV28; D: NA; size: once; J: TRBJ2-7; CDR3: CASSSDRSQYF; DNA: TGTGCCAGCAGTTCTGACAGGTCACAGTACTTC
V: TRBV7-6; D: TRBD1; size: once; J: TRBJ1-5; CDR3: CASSLRFTGVNSNQPQHF; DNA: TGTGCCAGCAGCCTCCGTTTTACAGGGGTTAATAGCAATCAGCCCCAGCATTTT
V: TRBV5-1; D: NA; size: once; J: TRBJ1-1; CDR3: CASSSGSSGEAFF; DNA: TGCGCCAGCAGCTCCGGTTCGTCCGGGGAGGCTTTCTTT
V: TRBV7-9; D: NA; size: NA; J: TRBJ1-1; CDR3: CASSLIRNTEAFF; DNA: TGTGCCAGCAGCTTAATCAGAAACACTGAAGCTTTCTTT
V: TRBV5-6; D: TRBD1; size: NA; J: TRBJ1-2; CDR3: CASSLGQGALNYGYTF; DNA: TGTGCCAGCAGCTTGGGACAGGGGGCCCTCAACTATGGCTACACCTTC
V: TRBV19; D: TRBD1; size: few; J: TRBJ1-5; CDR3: CASSQRTGGVQPQHF; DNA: TGTGCCAGTAGTCAAAGGACAGGGGGTGTTCAGCCCCAGCATTTT
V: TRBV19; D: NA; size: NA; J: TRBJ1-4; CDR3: CASSMPRRGEKLFF; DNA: TGTGCCAGTAGTATGCCCCGCAGGGGCGAAAAACTGTTTTTT
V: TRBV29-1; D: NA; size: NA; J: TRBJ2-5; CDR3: CSCHEGVRETQYF; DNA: TGCAGCTGTCATGAGGGCGTTAGAGAGACCCAGTACTTC
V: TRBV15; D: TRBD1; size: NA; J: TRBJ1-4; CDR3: CATSRDPPRGQGEKLFF; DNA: TGTGCCACCAGCAGAGATCCGCCGAGGGGGCAAGGTGAAAAACTGTTTTTT
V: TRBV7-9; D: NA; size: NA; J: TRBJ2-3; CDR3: CASSLSSFTDTQYF; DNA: TGTGCCAGCAGCTTATCCAGTTTCACAGATACGCAGTATTTT
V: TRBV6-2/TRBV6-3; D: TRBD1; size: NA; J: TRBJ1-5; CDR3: CASSYPGTGNQPQHF; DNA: TGTGCCAGCAGTTACCCCGGGACAGGGAATCAGCCCCAGCATTTT
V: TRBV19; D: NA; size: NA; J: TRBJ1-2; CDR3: CASSIGSMTGMYGYTF; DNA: TGTGCCAGTAGTATAGGATCAATGACGGGAATGTATGGCTACACCTTC
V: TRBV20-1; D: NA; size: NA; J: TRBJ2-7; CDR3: CSASIGTTESYEQYF; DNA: TGCAGTGCTAGTATAGGTACGACAGAGAGCTACGAGCAGTACTTC
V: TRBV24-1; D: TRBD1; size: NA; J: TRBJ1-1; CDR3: CATSDAGTDNTEAFF; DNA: TGTGCCACCAGTGATGCCGGGACAGATAACACTGAAGCTTTCTTT